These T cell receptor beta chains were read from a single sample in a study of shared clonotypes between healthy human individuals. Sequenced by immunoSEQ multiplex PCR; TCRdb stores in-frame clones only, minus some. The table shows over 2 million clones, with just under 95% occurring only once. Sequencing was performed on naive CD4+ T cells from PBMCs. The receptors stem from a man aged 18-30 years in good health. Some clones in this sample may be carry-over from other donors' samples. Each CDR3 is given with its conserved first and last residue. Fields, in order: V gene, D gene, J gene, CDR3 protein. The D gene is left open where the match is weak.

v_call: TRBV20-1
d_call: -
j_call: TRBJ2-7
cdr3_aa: CSASKTYEQYF

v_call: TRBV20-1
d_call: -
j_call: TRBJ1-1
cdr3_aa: CSAPASTEAFF

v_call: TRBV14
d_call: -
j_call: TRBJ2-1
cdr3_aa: CASSRPGVGSYNEQFF

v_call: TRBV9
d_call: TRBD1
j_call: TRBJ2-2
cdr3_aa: CASSVGDRGPTGELFF

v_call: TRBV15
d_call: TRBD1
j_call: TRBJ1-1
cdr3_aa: CATSRVAGTEMNTEAFF

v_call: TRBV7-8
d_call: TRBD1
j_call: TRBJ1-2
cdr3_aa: CASSFGTGNGYTF

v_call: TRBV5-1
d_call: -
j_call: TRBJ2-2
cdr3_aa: CASSGAVVTGELFF

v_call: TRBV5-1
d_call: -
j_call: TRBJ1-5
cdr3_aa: CASSFDRNQPQHF

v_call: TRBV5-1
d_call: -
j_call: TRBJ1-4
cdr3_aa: CASSRGDGGLNEKLFF

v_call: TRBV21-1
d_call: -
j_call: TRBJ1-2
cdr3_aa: CASSKRSIGVTGYTF

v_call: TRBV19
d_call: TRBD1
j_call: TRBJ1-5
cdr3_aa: CASSAGQVQPQHF

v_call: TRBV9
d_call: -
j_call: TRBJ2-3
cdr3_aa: CASSYSAGRGGDTQYF

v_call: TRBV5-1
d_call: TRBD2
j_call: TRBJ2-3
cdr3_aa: CASRPTHVTSSSTDTQYF

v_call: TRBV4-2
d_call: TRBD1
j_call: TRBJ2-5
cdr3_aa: CASSQDVRGQQTQYF

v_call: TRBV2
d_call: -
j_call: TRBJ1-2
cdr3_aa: CASSEGQGYGYTF

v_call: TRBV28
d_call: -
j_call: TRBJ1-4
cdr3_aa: CASSSVTGSKLFF

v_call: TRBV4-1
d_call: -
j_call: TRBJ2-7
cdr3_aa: CASSQAPWGDQSVSPYEQYF

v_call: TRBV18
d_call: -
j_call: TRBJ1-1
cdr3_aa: CASSPNRLDTEAFF